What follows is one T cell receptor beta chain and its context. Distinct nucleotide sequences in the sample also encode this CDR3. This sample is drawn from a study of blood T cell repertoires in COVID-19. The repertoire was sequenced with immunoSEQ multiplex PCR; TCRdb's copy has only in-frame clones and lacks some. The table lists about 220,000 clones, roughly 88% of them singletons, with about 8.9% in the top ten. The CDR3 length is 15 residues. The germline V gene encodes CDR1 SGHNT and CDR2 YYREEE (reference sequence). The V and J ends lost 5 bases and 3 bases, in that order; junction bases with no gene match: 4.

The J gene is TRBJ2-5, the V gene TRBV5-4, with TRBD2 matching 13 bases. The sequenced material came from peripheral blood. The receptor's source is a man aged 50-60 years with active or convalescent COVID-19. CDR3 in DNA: TGTGCCAGCAGTTCCGGGACTAGCGGGAAAGAGACCCAGTACTTC. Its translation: CASSSGTSGKETQYF.